This T cell receptor (beta chain) was identified during a study of blood T cell repertoires in COVID-19. Study details: Spain, Italy and the United States supplied samples that represented acute and convalescent COVID-19.

This clone was seen a single time. TCRdb's table, derived via immunoSEQ multiplex PCR, lists solely in-frame clones and lacks some. The data contain 200,000 to 250,000 clones, over 75% of them singletons. Germline values: CDR1 SNHLY, CDR2 FYNNEI. CDR3 length equals 14 residues. V shed 5 bases and J 1 base; nucleotides not matched to a gene: 4. Individuals drawn from some 25 US areas were roughly 18 to 89 years old. The V and J genes are TRBV2 and TRBJ1-1; 7 bases fit TRBD1. Sequenced sample: PBMCs or T cells enriched from blood (not recorded which). The clonotype originates from a woman aged 55-70 years who had recovered from COVID-19. CDR3: CASSLQGRNTEAFF. The CDR3, as DNA: TGTGCCAGCAGTTTACAGGGGAGGAACACTGAAGCTTTCTTT.